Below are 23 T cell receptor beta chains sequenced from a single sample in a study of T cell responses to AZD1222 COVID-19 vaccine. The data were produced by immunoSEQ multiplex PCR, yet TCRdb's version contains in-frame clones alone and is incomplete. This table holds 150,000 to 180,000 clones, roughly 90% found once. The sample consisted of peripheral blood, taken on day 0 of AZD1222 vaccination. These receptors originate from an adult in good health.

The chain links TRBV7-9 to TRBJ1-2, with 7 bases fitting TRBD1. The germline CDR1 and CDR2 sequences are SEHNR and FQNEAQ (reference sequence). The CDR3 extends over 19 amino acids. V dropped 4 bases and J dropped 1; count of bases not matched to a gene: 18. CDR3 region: CASSSRQGASRFSNYGYTF. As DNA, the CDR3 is TGTGCCAGCAGCTCCCGACAGGGTGCATCCAGGTTTAGTAACTATGGCTACACCTTC. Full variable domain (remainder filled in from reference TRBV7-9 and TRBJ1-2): DTGVSQNPRHKITKRGQNVTFRCDPISEHNRLYWYRQTLGQGPEFLTYFQNEAQLEKSRLLSDRFSAERPKGSFSTLEIQRTEQGDSAMYLCASSSRQGASRFSNYGYTFGSGTRLTVV.

Here the CDR3 reads CASSPTGTGITDTQYF. CDR3 in DNA: TGTGCCAGCTCACCAACAGGGACAGGGATCACAGATACGCAGTATTTT. V usage is TRBV18 and J usage is TRBJ2-3; TRBD1 agrees at 9 bases. Trimming removed 2 bases from V and 2 bases from J; junction bases left unmatched: 5. The germline V gene encodes CDR1 KGHSH and CDR2 LQKENI. The CDR3 consists of 16 residues.

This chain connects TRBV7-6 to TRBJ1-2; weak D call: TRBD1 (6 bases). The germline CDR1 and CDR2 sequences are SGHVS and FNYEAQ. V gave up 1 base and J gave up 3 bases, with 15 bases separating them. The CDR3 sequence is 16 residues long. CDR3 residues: CASSLDSGGEYYGYTF. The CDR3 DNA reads TGTGCCAGCAGCTTAGATTCGGGGGGCGAGTACTATGGCTACACCTTC.

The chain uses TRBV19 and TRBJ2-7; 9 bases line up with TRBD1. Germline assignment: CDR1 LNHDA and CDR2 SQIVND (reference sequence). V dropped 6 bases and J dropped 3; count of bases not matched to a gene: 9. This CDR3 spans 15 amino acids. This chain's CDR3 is CASSVGTGTIYEQYF. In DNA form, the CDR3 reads TGTGCCAGTAGCGTCGGGACAGGGACTATCTACGAGCAGTACTTC.

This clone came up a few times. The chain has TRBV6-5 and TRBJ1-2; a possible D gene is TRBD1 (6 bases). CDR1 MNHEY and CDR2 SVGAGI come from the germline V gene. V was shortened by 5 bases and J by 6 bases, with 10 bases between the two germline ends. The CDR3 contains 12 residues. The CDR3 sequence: CASSRTVNGYTF. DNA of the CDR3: TGTGCCAGCAGTAGGACAGTTAATGGCTACACCTTC.

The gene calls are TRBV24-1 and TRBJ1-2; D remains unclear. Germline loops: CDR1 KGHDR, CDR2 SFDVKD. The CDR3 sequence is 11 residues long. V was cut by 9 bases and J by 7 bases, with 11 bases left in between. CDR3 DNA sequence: TGTGCCACCTGTAGAATCCTTGGCTACACCTTC. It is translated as CATCRILGYTF.

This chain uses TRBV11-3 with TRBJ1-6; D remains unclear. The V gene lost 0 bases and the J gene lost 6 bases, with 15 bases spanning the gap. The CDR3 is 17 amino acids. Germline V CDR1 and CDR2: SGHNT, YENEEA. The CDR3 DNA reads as TGTGCCAGCAGCTTAGATCTCCGGTTTGGGGTTAATTCACCCCTCCACTTT. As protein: CASSLDLRFGVNSPLHF.

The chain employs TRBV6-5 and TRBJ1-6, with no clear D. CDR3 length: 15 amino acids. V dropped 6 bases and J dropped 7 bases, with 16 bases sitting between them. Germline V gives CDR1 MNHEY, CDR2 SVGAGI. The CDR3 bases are TGTGCCAGCAGGCGTGACGGAGTCGAGAATTCACCCCTCCACTTT. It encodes CASRRDGVENSPLHF.

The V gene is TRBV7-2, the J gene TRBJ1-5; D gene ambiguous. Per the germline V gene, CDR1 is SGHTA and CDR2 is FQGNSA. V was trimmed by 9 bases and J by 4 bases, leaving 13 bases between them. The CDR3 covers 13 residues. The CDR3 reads CASGERRNQPQHF. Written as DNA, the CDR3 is TGTGCCAGTGGGGAGAGAAGGAATCAGCCCCAGCATTTT. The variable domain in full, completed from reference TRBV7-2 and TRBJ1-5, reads GAGVSQSPSNKVTEKGKDVELRCDPISGHTALYWYRQSLGQGLEFLIYFQGNSAPDKSGLPSDRFSAERTGGSVSTLTIQRTQQEDSAVYLCASGERRNQPQHFGDGTRLSIL.

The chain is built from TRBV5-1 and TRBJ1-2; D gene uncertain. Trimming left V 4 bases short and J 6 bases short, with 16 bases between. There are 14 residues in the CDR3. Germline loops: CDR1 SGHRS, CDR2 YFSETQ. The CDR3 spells CASSLFRVDDGYTF. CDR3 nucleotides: TGCGCCAGCAGCCTTTTCCGGGTCGACGATGGCTACACCTTC. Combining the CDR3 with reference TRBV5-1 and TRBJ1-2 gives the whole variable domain KAGVTQTPRYLIKTRGQQVTLSCSPISGHRSVSWYQQTPGQGLQFLFEYFSETQRNKGNFPGRFSGRQFSNSRSEMNVSTLELGDSALYLCASSLFRVDDGYTFGSGTRLTVV.

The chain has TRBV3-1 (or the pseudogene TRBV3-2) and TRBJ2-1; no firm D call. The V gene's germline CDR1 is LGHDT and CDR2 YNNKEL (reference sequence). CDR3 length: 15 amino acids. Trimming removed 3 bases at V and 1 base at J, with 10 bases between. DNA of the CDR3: TGTGCCAGCAGCCAGCAGACTGGGTCCTACAATGAGCAGTTCTTC. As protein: CASSQQTGSYNEQFF.

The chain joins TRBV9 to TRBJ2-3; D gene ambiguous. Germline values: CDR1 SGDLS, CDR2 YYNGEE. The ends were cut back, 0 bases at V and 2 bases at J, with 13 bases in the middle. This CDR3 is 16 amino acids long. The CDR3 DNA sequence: TGTGCCAGCAGCGTAGTGGGTAGCCCCCTCACAGATACGCAGTATTTT. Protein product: CASSVVGSPLTDTQYF. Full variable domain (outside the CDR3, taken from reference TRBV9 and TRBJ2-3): DSGVTQTPKHLITATGQRVTLRCSPRSGDLSVYWYQQSLDQGLQFLIQYYNGEERAKGNILERFSAQQFPDLHSELNLSSLELGDSALYFCASSVVGSPLTDTQYFGPGTRLTVL.

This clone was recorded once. CDR3 loop: CASSHHGEGTDTQYF. The CDR3 DNA is TGTGCCAGCAGCCACCACGGGGAGGGCACAGATACGCAGTATTTT. The chain is built from TRBV3-1 (or the pseudogene TRBV3-2) and TRBJ2-3; D might be TRBD2 (6 bases). Germline values: CDR1 LGHDT, CDR2 YNNKEL (reference sequence). This CDR3 region has 15 residues. The ends were cut back, 3 bases at V and 1 base at J, with 11 bases in the middle.

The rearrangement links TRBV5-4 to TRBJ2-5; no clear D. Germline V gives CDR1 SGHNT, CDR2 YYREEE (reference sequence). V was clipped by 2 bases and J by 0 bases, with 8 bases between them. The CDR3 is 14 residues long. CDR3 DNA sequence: TGTGCCAGCAGCTTAGGTGACAACCAAGAGACCCAGTACTTC. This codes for CASSLGDNQETQYF.

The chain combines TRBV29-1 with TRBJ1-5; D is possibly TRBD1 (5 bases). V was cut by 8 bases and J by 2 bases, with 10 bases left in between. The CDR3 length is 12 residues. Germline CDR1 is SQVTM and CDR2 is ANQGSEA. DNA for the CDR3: TGCAGCCCTAGGGGCGGCAATCAGCCCCAGCATTTT. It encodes CSPRGGNQPQHF.

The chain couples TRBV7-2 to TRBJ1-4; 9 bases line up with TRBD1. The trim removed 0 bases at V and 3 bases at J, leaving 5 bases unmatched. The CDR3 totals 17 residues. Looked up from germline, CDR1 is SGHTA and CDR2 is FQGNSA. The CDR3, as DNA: TGTGCCAGCAGCTTAGCAGGACAGGGGTGGCCTAATGAAAAACTGTTTTTT. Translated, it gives CASSLAGQGWPNEKLFF. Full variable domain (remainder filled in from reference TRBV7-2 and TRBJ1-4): GAGVSQSPSNKVTEKGKDVELRCDPISGHTALYWYRQSLGQGLEFLIYFQGNSAPDKSGLPSDRFSAERTGGSVSTLTIQRTQQEDSAVYLCASSLAGQGWPNEKLFFGSGTQLSVL.

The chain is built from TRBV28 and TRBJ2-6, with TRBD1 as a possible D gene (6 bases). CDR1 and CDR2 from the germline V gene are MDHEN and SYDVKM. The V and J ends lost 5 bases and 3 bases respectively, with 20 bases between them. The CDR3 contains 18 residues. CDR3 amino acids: CASSPEDRSAVGANVLTF. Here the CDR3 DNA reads TGTGCCAGCAGTCCGGAGGACAGATCCGCGGTTGGGGCCAACGTCCTGACTTTC.

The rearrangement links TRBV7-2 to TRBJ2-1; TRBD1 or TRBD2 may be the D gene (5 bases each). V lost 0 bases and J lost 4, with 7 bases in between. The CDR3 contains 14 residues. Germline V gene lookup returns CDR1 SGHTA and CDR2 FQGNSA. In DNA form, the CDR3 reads TGTGCCAGCAGCTTAGCAGGGGAGTACAATGAGCAGTTCTTC. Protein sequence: CASSLAGEYNEQFF.

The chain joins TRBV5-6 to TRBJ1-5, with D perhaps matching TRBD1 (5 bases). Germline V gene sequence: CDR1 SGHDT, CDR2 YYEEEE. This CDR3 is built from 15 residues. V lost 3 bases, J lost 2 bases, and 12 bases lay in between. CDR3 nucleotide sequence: TGTGCCAGCAGCTCGCGGAGGGGAGGCAATCAGCCCCAGCATTTT. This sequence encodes CASSSRRGGNQPQHF.

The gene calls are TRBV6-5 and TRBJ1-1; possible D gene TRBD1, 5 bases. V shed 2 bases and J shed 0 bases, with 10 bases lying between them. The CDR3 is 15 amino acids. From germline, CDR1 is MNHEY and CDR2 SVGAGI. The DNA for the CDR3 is TGTGCCAGCAGTTACGACGGACACCTGAACACTGAAGCTTTCTTT. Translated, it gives CASSYDGHLNTEAFF.

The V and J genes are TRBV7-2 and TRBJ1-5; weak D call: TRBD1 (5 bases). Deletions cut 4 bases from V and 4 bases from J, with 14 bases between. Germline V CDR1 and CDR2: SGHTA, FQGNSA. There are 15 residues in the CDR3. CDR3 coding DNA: TGTGCCAGCAGCTGGTATTCAAGGGGAAATCAGCCCCAGCATTTT. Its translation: CASSWYSRGNQPQHF.

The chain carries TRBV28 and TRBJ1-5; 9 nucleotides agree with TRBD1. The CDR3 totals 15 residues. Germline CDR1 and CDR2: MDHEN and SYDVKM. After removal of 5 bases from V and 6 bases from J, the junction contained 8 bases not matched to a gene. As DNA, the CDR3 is TGTGCCAGCAGTCTAGACAGGGGGTGGGTTCAGCCCCAGCATTTT. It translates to CASSLDRGWVQPQHF.

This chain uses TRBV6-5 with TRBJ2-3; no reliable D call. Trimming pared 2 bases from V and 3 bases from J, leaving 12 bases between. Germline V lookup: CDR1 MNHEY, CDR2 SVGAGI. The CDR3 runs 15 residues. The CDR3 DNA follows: TGTGCCAGCAGTTACAGTCTGTCTGGTACAGATACGCAGTATTTT. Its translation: CASSYSLSGTDTQYF.